Listed here is a single T cell receptor beta chain. The specificity of this receptor is unknown. The sample holds no much larger clone one base away, and base qualities are not on file. Each collaborating institution followed its own protocols to collect whole blood in K2EDTA tubes. For TCRbeta analysis, collaborators shipped samples as frozen whole blood, isolated PBMCs, or DNA extracted from either of those sample types. This entry comes from a study of blood T cell repertoires in COVID-19 (dated by TCRdb to 2020 to 2021). For the wider study: Collaborator samples came from the United States, Italy and Spain and covered acute and convalescent phases of COVID-19. The samples were drawn from two sources: the first 160 participants of the ongoing ImmuneRACE study, and over 950 subjects contributed by 6 global collaborators. Deeply sampled blood TCRbeta repertoires from subjects exposed to, actively infected with, or recovered from COVID-19 were included in the dataset. The material from the prospective study consisted of cDNA or gDNA derived from T cells, B-cell-depleted T cells, or PBMCs. A freely available public database, intended as a resource for researchers studying the immune response to SARS-CoV-2, is where the repertoires were released. The sample metadata nearly always contained a de-identified subject ID, COVID-19 status, age in years and sex. HLA class I and class II types, where available, came from metadata supplied by the sample provider rather than from assay-based typing.

Cut back by 4 bases and 6 bases, the V and J ends lie 19 bases apart. There are 15 amino acids in the CDR3, from cysteine to phenylalanine inclusive. Kept here is only the CDR3 DNA, which spans 45 bases and is read in frame from base 1. The germline V gene specifies SGHRS as CDR1 and YFSETQ as CDR2. Broader findings and caveats from the paper: The amount of clinical and demographic metadata varied by source and participant and was provided uncurated.

The immunoSEQ Assay, a bias-controlled multiplex PCR, was used to amplify TCRbeta CDR3 regions from genomic DNA. Regarding the original processing steps: Within the assay, amplification of reference gene primers was used to estimate how many nucleated cells each sample contained. To quantify the absolute abundance of each unique TCRbeta CDR3 rearrangement, sequence reads were collapsed and filtered. Productive Simpson clonality was computed per sample as the square root of Simpson's diversity index over productive rearrangements. TCRdb mirrors the immuneACCESS table, restricted to in-frame sequences. Some clones are absent from its copies; in checked studies, under half trace to an unresolved V gene, and the reason for the others is unknown. V, J and clone size were drawn from that table, and D and trimming were deduced from the DNA. The sample profile shows approximately 220,000 clones; over 70% of them were found once. The top ten hold approximately 7.9% of the sample.

In this chain, TRBV5-1 is recombined with TRBJ1-2; TRBD1 is perhaps the D gene, given 6 matching bases. Sequences were obtained from peripheral blood. The source of this sequence is a woman older than 75 with acute or convalescent COVID-19. The CDR3 loop reads CASSPTWTDGDGYTF. The DNA sequence is TGCGCCAGCAGCCCGACCTGGACAGACGGGGATGGCTACACCTTC.